This T cell receptor (beta chain) appears in the sequencing data of a study of CD4 T cells in relation to SARS-CoV-2 and coronaviruses. As regards this clone: Its matching antigen is unknown.

The data were produced by immunoSEQ multiplex PCR, yet TCRdb's version contains in-frame clones alone and is incomplete. The table includes some 30,000 clones, about 80% detected once. Unexposed donor CD4+ T cells date from about 2010-2019, before the COVID-19 pandemic. Isolation of CD4+ T cells took place after about 9 days in culture. The CDR3 is 17 residues long. Germline CDR1 reads LGHDT; CDR2 reads YNNKEL (reference sequence). The trim removed 1 base at V and 4 bases at J, leaving 8 bases unmatched. The chain is built from TRBV3-1 (or the pseudogene TRBV3-2) and TRBJ1-2, with 11 bases matching TRBD1. Sequencing input: CD4+ T cells from PBMCs, cultured in vitro. This TCR derives from a human donor in good health. DNA of the CDR3: TGTGCCAGCAGCCAAGGGGGGACAGGGGGTACCAGCTATGGCTACACCTTC. Protein product: CASSQGGTGGTSYGYTF.